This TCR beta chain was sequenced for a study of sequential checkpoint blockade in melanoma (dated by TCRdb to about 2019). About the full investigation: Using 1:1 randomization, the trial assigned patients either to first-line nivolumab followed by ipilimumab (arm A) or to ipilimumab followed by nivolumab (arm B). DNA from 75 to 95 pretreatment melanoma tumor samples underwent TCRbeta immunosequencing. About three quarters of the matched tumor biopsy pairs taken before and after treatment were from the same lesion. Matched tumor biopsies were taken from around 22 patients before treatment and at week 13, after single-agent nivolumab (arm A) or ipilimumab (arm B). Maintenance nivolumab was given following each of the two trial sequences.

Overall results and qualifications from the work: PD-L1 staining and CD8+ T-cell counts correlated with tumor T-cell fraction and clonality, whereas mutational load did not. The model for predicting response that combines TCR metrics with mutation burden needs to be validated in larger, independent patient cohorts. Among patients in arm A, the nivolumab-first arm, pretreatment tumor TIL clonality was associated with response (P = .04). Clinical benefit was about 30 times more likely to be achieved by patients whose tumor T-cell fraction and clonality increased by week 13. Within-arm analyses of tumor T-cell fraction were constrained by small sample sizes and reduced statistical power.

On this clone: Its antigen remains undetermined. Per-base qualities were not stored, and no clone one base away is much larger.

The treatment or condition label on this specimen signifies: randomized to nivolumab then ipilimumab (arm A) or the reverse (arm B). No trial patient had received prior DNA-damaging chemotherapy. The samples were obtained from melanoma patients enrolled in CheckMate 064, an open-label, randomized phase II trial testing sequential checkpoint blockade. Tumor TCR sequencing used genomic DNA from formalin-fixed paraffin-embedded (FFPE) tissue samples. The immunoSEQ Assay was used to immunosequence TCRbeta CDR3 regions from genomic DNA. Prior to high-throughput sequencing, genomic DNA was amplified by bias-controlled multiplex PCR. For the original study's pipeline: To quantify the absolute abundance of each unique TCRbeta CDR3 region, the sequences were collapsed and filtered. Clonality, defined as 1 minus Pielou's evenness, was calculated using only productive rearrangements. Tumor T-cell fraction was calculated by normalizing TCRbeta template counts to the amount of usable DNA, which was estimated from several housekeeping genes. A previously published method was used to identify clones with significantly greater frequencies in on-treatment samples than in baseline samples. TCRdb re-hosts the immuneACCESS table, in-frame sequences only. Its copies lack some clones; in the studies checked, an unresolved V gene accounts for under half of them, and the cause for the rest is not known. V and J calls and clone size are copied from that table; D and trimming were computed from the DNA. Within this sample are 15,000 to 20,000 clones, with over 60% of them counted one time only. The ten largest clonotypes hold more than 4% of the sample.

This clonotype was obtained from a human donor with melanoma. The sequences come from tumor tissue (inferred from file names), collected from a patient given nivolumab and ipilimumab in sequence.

CDR3 sequence: CASSLKGWSYEQYF. In nucleotide form, the sequence is TGTGCCAGCAGTTTAAAAGGGTGGTCCTACGAGCAGTACTTC. Recombination connected TRBV8-2 to TRBJ2-7. TRBV8-2 is classified as a pseudogene. The CDR3 holds 14 amino acids from the cysteine to the phenylalanine. Only the CDR3 portion is preserved as DNA: 42 bases, with reading frame beginning at the first base.